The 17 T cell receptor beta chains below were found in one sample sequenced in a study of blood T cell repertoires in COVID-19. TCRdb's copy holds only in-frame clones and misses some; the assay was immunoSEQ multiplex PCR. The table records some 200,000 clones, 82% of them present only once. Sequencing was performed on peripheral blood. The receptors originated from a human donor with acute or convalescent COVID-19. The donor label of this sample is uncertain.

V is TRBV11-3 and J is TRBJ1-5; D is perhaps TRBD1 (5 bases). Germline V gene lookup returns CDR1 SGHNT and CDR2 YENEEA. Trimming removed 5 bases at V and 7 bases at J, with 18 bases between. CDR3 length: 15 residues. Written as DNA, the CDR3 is TGTGCCAGCAGCGTGCCACGGGGGGGGACCCAGCCCCAGCATTTT. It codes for CASSVPRGGTQPQHF.

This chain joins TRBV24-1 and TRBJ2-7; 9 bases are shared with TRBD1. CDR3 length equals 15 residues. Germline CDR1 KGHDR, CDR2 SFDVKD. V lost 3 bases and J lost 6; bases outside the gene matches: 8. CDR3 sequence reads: CATSDPGTGFSEQYF. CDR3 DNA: TGTGCCACCAGTGATCCCGGGACAGGGTTCTCCGAGCAGTACTTC.

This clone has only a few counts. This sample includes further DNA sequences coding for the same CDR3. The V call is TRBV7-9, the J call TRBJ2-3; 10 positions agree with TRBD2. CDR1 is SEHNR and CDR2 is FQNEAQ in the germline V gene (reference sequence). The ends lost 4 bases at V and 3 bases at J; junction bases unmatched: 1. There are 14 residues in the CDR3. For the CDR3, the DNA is TGTGCCAGCAGCTCTAGCGGGAGTACAGATACGCAGTATTTT. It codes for CASSSSGSTDTQYF.

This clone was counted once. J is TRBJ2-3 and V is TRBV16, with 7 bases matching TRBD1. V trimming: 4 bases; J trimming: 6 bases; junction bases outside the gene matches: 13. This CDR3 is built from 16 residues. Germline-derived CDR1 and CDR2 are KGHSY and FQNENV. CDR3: CASSPRGSAFVDTQYF. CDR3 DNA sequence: TGTGCCAGCAGCCCCAGGGGGTCAGCTTTTGTGGATACGCAGTATTTT.

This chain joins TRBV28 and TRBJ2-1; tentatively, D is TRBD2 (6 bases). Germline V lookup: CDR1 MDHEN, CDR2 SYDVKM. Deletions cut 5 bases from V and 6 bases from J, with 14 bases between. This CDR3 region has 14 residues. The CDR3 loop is CASSGGSGSNEQFF. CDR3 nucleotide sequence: TGTGCCAGCAGTGGGGGGTCGGGCAGCAATGAGCAGTTCTTC.

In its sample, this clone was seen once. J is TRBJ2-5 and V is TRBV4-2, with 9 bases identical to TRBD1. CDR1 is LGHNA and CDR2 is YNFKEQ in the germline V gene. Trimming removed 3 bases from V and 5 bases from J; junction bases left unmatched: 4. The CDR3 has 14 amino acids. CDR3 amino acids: CASSQMGQGETQYF. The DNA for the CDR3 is TGTGCCAGCAGCCAGATGGGACAGGGTGAGACCCAGTACTTC.

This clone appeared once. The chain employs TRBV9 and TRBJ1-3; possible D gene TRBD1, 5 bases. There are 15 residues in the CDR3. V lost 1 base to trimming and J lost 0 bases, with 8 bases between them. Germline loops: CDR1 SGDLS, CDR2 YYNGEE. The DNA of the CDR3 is TGTGCCAGCAGCGTAACGGGGGGCTCTGGAAACACCATATATTTT. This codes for CASSVTGGSGNTIYF. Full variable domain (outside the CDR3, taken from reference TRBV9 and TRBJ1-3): DSGVTQTPKHLITATGQRVTLRCSPRSGDLSVYWYQQSLDQGLQFLIQYYNGEERAKGNILERFSAQQFPDLHSELNLSSLELGDSALYFCASSVTGGSGNTIYFGEGSWLTVV.

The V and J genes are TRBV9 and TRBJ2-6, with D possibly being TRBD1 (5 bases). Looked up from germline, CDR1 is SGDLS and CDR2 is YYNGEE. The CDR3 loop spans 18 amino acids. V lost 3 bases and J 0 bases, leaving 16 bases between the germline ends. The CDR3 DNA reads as TGTGCCAGCAGCGCCCAGACAGCAGAGTACTCTGGGGCCAACGTCCTGACTTTC. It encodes CASSAQTAEYSGANVLTF.

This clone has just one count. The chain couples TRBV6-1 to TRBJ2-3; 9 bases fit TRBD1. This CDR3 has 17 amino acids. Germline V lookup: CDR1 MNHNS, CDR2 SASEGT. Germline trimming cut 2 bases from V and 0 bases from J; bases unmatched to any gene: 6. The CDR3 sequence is CASSESGTGPSTDTQYF. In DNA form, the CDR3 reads TGTGCCAGCAGTGAATCCGGGACAGGGCCAAGCACAGATACGCAGTATTTT.

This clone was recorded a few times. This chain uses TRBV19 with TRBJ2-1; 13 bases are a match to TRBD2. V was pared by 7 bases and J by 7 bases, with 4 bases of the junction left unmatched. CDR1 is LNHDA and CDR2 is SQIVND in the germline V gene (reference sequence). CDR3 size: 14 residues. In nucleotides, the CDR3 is TGTGCCAGTACCGGGACTAGCGGGATTAATGAGCAGTTCTTC. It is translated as CASTGTSGINEQFF.

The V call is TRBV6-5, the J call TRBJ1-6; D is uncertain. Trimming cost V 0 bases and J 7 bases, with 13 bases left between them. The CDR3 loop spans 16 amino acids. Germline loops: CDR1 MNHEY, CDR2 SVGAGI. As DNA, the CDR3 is TGTGCCAGCAGTTACTCGACCCGGCCGGGGAATTCACCCCTCCACTTT. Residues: CASSYSTRPGNSPLHF.

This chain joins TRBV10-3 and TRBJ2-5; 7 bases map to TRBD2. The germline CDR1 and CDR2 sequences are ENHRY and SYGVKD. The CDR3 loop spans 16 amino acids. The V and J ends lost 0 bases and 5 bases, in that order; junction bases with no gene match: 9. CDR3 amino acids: CAISESVGGPRETQYF. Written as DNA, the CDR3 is TGTGCCATCAGTGAGTCGGTGGGAGGGCCGCGGGAGACCCAGTACTTC.

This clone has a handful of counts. In nucleotides, the CDR3 is TGTGCCAGCAGCCCAACAGGGGGGAAGACTGAAGCTTTCTTT. It yields the protein CASSPTGGKTEAFF. The chain links TRBV7-2 to TRBJ1-1; 8 nucleotides match TRBD1. The CDR3 loop spans 14 amino acids. V gave up 5 bases and J gave up 5 bases; unmatched junction bases: 7. The germline gives CDR1 SGHTA, CDR2 FQGNSA.

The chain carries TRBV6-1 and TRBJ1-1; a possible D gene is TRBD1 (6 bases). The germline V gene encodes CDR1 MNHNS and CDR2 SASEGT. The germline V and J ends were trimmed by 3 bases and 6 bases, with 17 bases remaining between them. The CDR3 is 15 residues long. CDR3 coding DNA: TGTGCCAGCAGTGAGGACAGTCGGTTATTTCCTGAAGCTTTCTTT. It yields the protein CASSEDSRLFPEAFF.

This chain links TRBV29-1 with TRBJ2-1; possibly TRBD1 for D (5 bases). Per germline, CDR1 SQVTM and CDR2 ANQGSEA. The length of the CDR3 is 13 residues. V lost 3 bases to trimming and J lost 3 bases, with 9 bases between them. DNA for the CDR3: TGCAGCGTTGAGTACAGGAGCTACAATGAGCAGTTCTTC. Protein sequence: CSVEYRSYNEQFF.

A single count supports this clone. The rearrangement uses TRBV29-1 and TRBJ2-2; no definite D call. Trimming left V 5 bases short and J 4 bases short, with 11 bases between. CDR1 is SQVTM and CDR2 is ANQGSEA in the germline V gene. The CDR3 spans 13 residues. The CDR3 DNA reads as TGCAGCGTTACCCGGAGTGGCACCGGGGAGCTGTTTTTT. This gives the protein CSVTRSGTGELFF.

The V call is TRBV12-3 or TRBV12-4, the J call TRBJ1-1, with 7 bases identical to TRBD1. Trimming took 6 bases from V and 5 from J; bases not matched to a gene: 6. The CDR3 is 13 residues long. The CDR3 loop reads CASRRQGGTEAFF. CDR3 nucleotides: TGTGCCAGCAGGAGACAGGGTGGGACTGAAGCTTTCTTT.